These T cell receptor beta chains were read from a single sample in a study of T cell responses to AZD1222 COVID-19 vaccine. Method: immunoSEQ multiplex PCR; TCRdb's copy keeps in-frame clones and lacks some. This table holds approximately 60,000 clones, less than 90% found once. The sequencing used peripheral blood, collected 28 days after the second AZD1222 dose. These receptors were obtained from an adult who received the AZD1222 COVID-19 vaccine. CDR3s include the opening cysteine and the closing phenylalanine or tryptophan. The D gene is left open where the match is weak. The size field is filled for only some rows; it gives once, few, many or a size class.

j_call d_call v_call clone_size cdr3_aa cdr3_nt
TRBJ1-1 - TRBV18 - CASSPPGPPSSTEAFF TGTGCCAGCTCACCTCCAGGGCCTCCGTCGTCCACTGAAGCTTTCTTT
TRBJ1-6 TRBD1 TRBV6-5 - CASSRWDRGHSPLHF TGTGCCAGCAGTAGATGGGACAGGGGCCATTCACCCCTCCACTTT
TRBJ1-3 - TRBV7-3 - CARDMSSGNTIYF TGTGCCAGGGACATGAGCTCTGGAAACACCATATATTTT
TRBJ1-5 - TRBV6-6 few CASSSPNQPQHF TGTGCCAGCAGTTCACCTAATCAGCCCCAGCATTTT
TRBJ2-7 TRBD1 TRBV12-3/TRBV12-4 - CASTAGGYEQYF TGTGCCAGCACCGCAGGGGGCTACGAGCAGTACTTC
TRBJ2-5 - TRBV5-1 - CASSSGQAQETQYF TGCGCCAGCAGCTCCGGACAAGCACAAGAGACCCAGTACTTC
TRBJ1-2 - TRBV28 few CASSFGPRGGGYTF TGTGCCAGCAGTTTCGGCCCCAGGGGAGGTGGCTACACCTTC
TRBJ2-7 - TRBV29-1 - CSVRKGPQSYEQYF TGCAGCGTTCGGAAGGGTCCTCAGTCCTACGAGCAGTACTTC
TRBJ1-4 - TRBV3-1/TRBV3-2 - CASRSTNFEKLFF TGTGCCAGCCGGAGTACGAATTTTGAAAAACTGTTTTTT
TRBJ1-3 TRBD1 TRBV7-9 once CASSRQGFGNTIYF TGTGCCAGCAGCCGACAGGGCTTTGGAAACACCATATATTTT
TRBJ2-1 - TRBV6-1 - CASSEASRGGTRRFVEQFF TGTGCCAGCAGTGAAGCTAGCAGGGGGGGTACTAGAAGGTTCGTTGAGCAGTTCTTC
TRBJ1-1 - TRBV5-1 - CASSSAGRTEAFF TGCGCCAGCAGCTCGGCAGGGAGGACTGAAGCTTTCTTT
TRBJ2-7 TRBD2 TRBV28 - CASSLFQAGGPHEQYF TGTGCCAGCAGTTTGTTTCAAGCGGGAGGGCCACACGAGCAGTACTTC
TRBJ1-5 TRBD1 TRBV28 - CASTLDRVWGNQPQHF TGTGCCAGCACGCTAGACAGGGTTTGGGGCAATCAGCCCCAGCATTTT
TRBJ2-3 - TRBV20-1 - CSASKTAASTDTQYF TGCAGTGCTAGTAAAACAGCAGCCAGCACAGATACGCAGTATTTT
TRBJ2-7 - TRBV6-5 - CASSYSWQGYEQYF TGTGCCAGCAGTTACTCTTGGCAGGGCTACGAGCAGTACTTC
TRBJ2-2 - TRBV11-3 - CASSLGVSLGTGELFF TGTGCCAGCAGCTTGGGGGTGTCCCTCGGCACCGGGGAGCTGTTTTTT
TRBJ1-1 - TRBV5-8 - CASSLGWVGSEAFF TGTGCCAGCAGCTTGGGGTGGGTTGGGTCTGAAGCTTTCTTT
TRBJ1-1 - TRBV12-3/TRBV12-4 - CASSGGGTEAFF TGTGCCAGCAGTGGGGGGGGCACTGAAGCTTTCTTT
TRBJ2-5 - TRBV7-2 - CASSSSAGRGETQYF TGTGCCAGCAGCTCCTCTGCGGGGCGTGGTGAGACCCAGTACTTC
TRBJ1-1 TRBD1 TRBV5-1 - CASSLTGQKNTEAFF TGCGCCAGCAGCTTGACGGGACAGAAGAACACTGAAGCTTTCTTT
TRBJ1-1 - TRBV6-1 - CASREGFGTEAFF TGTGCCAGCAGGGAAGGGTTCGGCACTGAAGCTTTCTTT
TRBJ2-7 - TRBV28 - CASRGSGRYEQYF TGTGCCAGCAGGGGGTCGGGGAGATACGAGCAGTACTTC
TRBJ2-7 TRBD2 TRBV7-8 - CASSILAGSYEQYF TGTGCCAGCAGCATATTAGCGGGTTCCTACGAGCAGTACTTC